This TCR beta chain was retrieved from a study of T cells after yellow fever vaccination (dated by TCRdb to the late 2010s). Concerning the study at large: Libraries from fractions with low cell numbers were prepared with the SMART-Seq v4 Ultra Low Input RNA kit. To follow T-cell clones before and after both primary and booster YFV17D yellow fever vaccination, bulk TCR alpha and beta repertoires underwent longitudinal sequencing. The cohort comprised two healthy male donors, one aged 18 to 30 and one aged 30 to 40 years. Blood was drawn at multiple timepoints before and after primary and secondary immunization, with bulk PBMC replicates and cell subsets isolated.

Results and caveats for the whole study, not just this receptor: Computational filtering was required because FACS-sorted repertoires could contain abundant contaminating clonotypes from the bulk population. Only two donors were included in the study, so the extent to which the findings can be generalized is limited. A small fraction of clonotypes appeared in both the CD4 and CD8 compartments, likely as a result of convergent recombination. Compared with the primary T-cell response, the secondary T-cell response was weaker but faster, peaking on day 5 rather than day 15. After the booster, most of the clones that had expanded following primary vaccination were detected again (almost 98% of CD4 and roughly 90% of CD8), which suggests that memory was broadly maintained.

Per the publication, the treatment or condition label means: live attenuated yellow fever vaccine strain. PBMCs were isolated from peripheral blood using a standard Ficoll-Paque protocol. Dynabeads CD4 and CD8 positive selection kits were used to isolate the CD4 and CD8 T-cell fractions. RNA was extracted with TriZol from bulk PBMCs, CD4 and CD8 fractions, and dextramer-positive and dextramer-negative fractions. As to this clonotype: This clone's antigen is unknown. Base qualities are not provided; no much larger clone lies one nucleotide away.

V drops 5 bases and J drops 0 bases, leaving 17 bases in between. The CDR3 contains 16 residues, cysteine and valine counted. Only the CDR3 DNA stays, 48 bases, in frame from base 1. The germline V gene supplies CDR1 MDHEN and CDR2 SYDVKM. Sequencing used an Illumina NovaSeq 6000. Synthesis of TCR cDNA relied on 5'RACE template switching, a step that introduced a universal primer site along with unique molecular identifiers. Priming of cDNA synthesis was performed from both the TCR alpha and TCR beta constant segments. Two PCR steps were used to amplify libraries, with sample barcodes and sequencing adapters being added in the second step. Sequencing of the libraries was done on either Illumina HiSeq 2500 (2x100 bp) or NovaSeq (2x150 bp). The original pipeline was this. MIGEC was used to demultiplex reads and collapse the reads into UMI consensus sequences, and MiXCR was used for V(D)J alignment. Vaccine-responding clonotypes were identified with edgeR using replicate PBMC samples, with FDR below 0.01 and a log2 fold change above 5 up to day 15 being required. CD4 or CD8 identity was assigned to each bulk clonotype according to whether the clonotype was present at higher abundance in the sequenced CD4 repertoire or the sequenced CD8 repertoire. TCRdb reprocessing: public reads trimmed at Q25 with fastp, clones called with MiXCR, in-frame beta chains kept. Every distinct CDR3 protein forms one entry, paired with its most common genes and DNA. The V and J calls follow TCRdb's processing rather than the paper's. Here the sample has about 320,000 distinct CDR3 sequences; around 13% occur a single time. 2.5% to 4% of the sample is held by the ten biggest clonotypes.

The material was CD4+ T cells sorted from PBMCs, obtained 15 days after the yellow fever booster vaccination. The chain links TRBV28 with TRBJ2-7; the D gene is perhaps TRBD1 or TRBD2, as each covers 6 bases. The origin of this receptor is a young man who received the YFV17D yellow fever vaccine. The CDR3 amino acid sequence is: CASSLAGGARSYEQYV. The nucleotides read TGTGCCAGCAGTCTTGCCGGGGGCGCACGCTCCTACGAGCAGTACGTC.